The sequence of this TCR beta chain was determined in a study of control samples from healthy donors and cancer patients. V lost 1 base to trimming and J lost 1 base, with 8 bases between them. CDR1 and CDR2 from the germline V gene are MGHRA and YSYEKL. The CDR3 contains 15 residues. Assay used: immunoSEQ multiplex PCR; TCRdb lists only in-frame clones, some missing. The sample consists of about 150,000 clones, approximately 91% of them appearing once. This clone showed up just once. The sequenced sample consisted of blood. The receptor was isolated from a woman in her 40s in good health. The V gene is TRBV4-1, the J gene TRBJ1-5; D not resolved. CDR3 region: CASSQGVASNQPQHF. Here the CDR3 DNA reads TGCGCCAGCAGCCAAGGAGTGGCAAGCAATCAGCCCCAGCATTTT.